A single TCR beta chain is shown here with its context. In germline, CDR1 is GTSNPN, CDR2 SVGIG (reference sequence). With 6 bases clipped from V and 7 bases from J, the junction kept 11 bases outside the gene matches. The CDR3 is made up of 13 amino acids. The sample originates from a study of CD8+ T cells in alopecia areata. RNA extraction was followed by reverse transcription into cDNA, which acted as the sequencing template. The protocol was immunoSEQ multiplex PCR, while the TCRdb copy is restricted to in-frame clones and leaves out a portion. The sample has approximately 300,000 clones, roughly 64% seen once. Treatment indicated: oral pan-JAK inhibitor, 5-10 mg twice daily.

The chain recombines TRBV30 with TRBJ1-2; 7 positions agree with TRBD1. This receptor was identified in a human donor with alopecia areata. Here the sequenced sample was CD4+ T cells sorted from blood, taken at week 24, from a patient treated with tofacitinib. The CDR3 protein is CACFSGGLSGYTF. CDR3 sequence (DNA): TGTGCCTGCTTCTCAGGGGGTCTGTCTGGCTACACCTTC.